Presented here are 16 T cell receptor beta chains from one specimen sequenced in a study of cytotoxic CD8 clonotypes in ibrutinib-treated CLL. The method was immunoSEQ multiplex PCR; TCRdb's version includes in-frame clones alone and lacks a portion of them. The table has approximately 140,000 clones, 91% seen once. Here the sequenced sample was PBMCs, taken after 12 months of ibrutinib treatment. The origin of the receptors is a human donor with chronic lymphocytic leukemia.

This clone has just one count. This chain joins TRBV15 and TRBJ2-7; tentative D call: TRBD1 (6 bases). Deletions cut 0 bases from V and 4 bases from J, with 7 bases between. The CDR3 runs 13 residues. Germline V CDR1 and CDR2: LNHNV, YYDKDF (reference sequence). In DNA, the CDR3 is TGTGCCACCAGCAGAGAGGGGGCTTACGAGCAGTACTTC. This codes for CATSREGAYEQYF.

The rearrangement uses TRBV6-5 and TRBJ1-1; perhaps TRBD1 as D (5 bases). The CDR3 is made up of 14 amino acids. V lost 6 bases and J lost 0, with 11 bases in between. Germline CDR1 is MNHEY and CDR2 is SVGAGI. The CDR3 bases are TGTGCCAGCAGCCGCGGGGGGGTGAACACTGAAGCTTTCTTT. It encodes CASSRGGVNTEAFF.

The chain is built from TRBV28 and TRBJ2-1; TRBD2 aligns across 13 bases. J lost 10 bases, V lost 10 bases, and 10 bases had no gene match. Germline V gives CDR1 MDHEN, CDR2 SYDVKM. The CDR3 spans 14 residues. The CDR3 sequence: CAIPSGLAGEEQFF. CDR3 DNA sequence: TGTGCCATACCTTCAGGACTAGCGGGAGAGGAGCAGTTCTTC. Full variable domain (missing parts from reference TRBV28 and TRBJ2-1): DVKVTQSSRYLVKRTGEKVFLECVQDMDHENMFWYRQDPGLGLRLIYFSYDVKMKEKGDIPEGYSVSREKKERFSLILESASTNQTSMYLCAIPSGLAGEEQFFGPGTRLTVL.

V gene TRBV6-5 combines with J gene TRBJ2-7; 9 bases map to TRBD1. With 5 bases clipped from V and 3 bases from J, the junction kept 5 bases outside the gene matches. Germline CDR1 and CDR2: MNHEY and SVGAGI. The CDR3 is 14 residues long. This chain's CDR3 is CASSRDRGNYEQYF. The CDR3 bases are TGTGCCAGCAGTCGCGACAGGGGGAACTACGAGCAGTACTTC.

The V gene is TRBV6-5, the J gene TRBJ2-5; D call uncertain. V was pared by 2 bases and J by 5 bases, with 15 bases between. The CDR3 contains 15 residues. In germline, CDR1 is MNHEY, CDR2 SVGAGI. Written as DNA, the CDR3 is TGTGCCAGCAGTTACGTATCTACCAGCTGGGAGACCCAGTACTTC. It encodes CASSYVSTSWETQYF.

V is TRBV7-2 and J is TRBJ2-1; 8 bases are shared with TRBD1. This CDR3 has 15 amino acids. Germline-derived CDR1 and CDR2 are SGHTA and FQGNSA. V lost 5 bases to trimming and J lost 2 bases; unmatched junction nucleotides: 5. CDR3 sequence (DNA): TGTGCCAGCAGCACCACAGGGGGTACCTACAATGAGCAGTTCTTC. Translating it yields CASSTTGGTYNEQFF.

This sequence joins TRBV30 and TRBJ2-1, with 11 positions matching TRBD2. From germline, CDR1 is GTSNPN and CDR2 SVGIG (reference sequence). This CDR3 region has 16 residues. Losses at the gene ends were 0 bases for V and 0 bases for J; bases not matched to a gene: 1. CDR3 amino acids: CAWSVLAGGSYNEQFF. For the CDR3, the DNA is TGTGCCTGGAGTGTGCTAGCGGGGGGCTCCTACAATGAGCAGTTCTTC.

The chain is built from TRBV28 and TRBJ2-1, with 11 nucleotides matching TRBD2. J gave up 10 bases and V 2 bases, and 4 bases lay outside the gene matches. CDR1 and CDR2 from the germline V gene are MDHEN and SYDVKM. This CDR3 comprises 14 residues. The DNA for the CDR3 is TGTGCCAGCAGTTTAATGCTAGCGGGAGGCGAGCAGTTCTTC. This sequence encodes CASSLMLAGGEQFF.

The J gene is TRBJ2-3, the V gene TRBV2; TRBD1 agrees at 9 bases. The CDR3 loop spans 15 amino acids. The junction had 5 bases not matched to a gene; V was cut back by 6 bases and J by 1 base. Per the germline V gene, CDR1 is SNHLY and CDR2 is FYNNEI. Here the CDR3 reads CASSARDRGTDTQYF. As DNA, the CDR3 is TGTGCCAGCAGCGCAAGGGACAGGGGCACAGATACGCAGTATTTT.

The chain has TRBV19 and TRBJ2-3; D may be TRBD2 (5 bases). CDR3 length equals 16 residues. V was clipped by 2 bases and J by 0 bases, with 12 bases between them. Germline V gene data show CDR1 as LNHDA and CDR2 as SQIVND (reference sequence). The DNA of the CDR3 is TGTGCCAGTAGTATAATGAGCGGACTTAGCACAGATACGCAGTATTTT. Protein: CASSIMSGLSTDTQYF.

The V gene is TRBV15, the J gene TRBJ2-2; the match to TRBD1 covers 7 bases. The CDR3 has 18 residues. Germline lookup yields CDR1 LNHNV and CDR2 YYDKDF (reference sequence). V lost 1 base to trimming and J lost 2 bases; unmatched junction nucleotides: 10. CDR3 DNA: TGTGCCACCAGCAGAGGACGGAGGACAGGTCAAAACACCGGGGAGCTGTTTTTT. Protein sequence: CATSRGRRTGQNTGELFF.

This clone was detected only once. The chain has TRBV4-3 and TRBJ1-2; no clear D gene. Looked up from germline, CDR1 is LGHNA and CDR2 is YSLEER. Trimming left V 0 bases short and J 6 bases short, with 14 bases between. This CDR3 region has 15 residues. The DNA of the CDR3 is TGCGCCAGCAGCCAAGATGGCGTAGGAACGAATGGCTACACCTTC. It is translated as CASSQDGVGTNGYTF.

V and J are TRBV28 and TRBJ1-5; tentatively, D is TRBD1 (6 bases). V shed 2 bases and J shed 2 bases, with 10 bases lying between them. Germline V lookup: CDR1 MDHEN, CDR2 SYDVKM. The CDR3 runs to 15 residues. The CDR3 nucleotides read TGTGCCAGCAGTTTAATAGGGGGTGGCAATCAGCCCCAGCATTTT. This encodes CASSLIGGGNQPQHF.

The chain couples TRBV10-3 to TRBJ2-7, with D perhaps given as TRBD1 or TRBD2 (5 bases each). Trimming removed 11 bases from V and 3 bases from J, with 14 bases in between. This CDR3 has 12 residues. CDR1 is ENHRY and CDR2 is SYGVKD in the germline V gene. CDR3 protein: CAAGTMNYEQYF. The CDR3 bases are TGTGCCGCCGGGACGATGAACTACGAGCAGTACTTC.

The rearrangement joins TRBV28 to TRBJ2-1; tentatively, D is TRBD1 (6 bases). From germline, CDR1 is MDHEN and CDR2 SYDVKM. V lost 3 bases and J 6 bases, leaving 9 bases between the germline ends. This CDR3 is built from 13 residues. The CDR3 spells CASSLIGGNEQFF. The DNA for the CDR3 is TGTGCCAGCAGTTTGATAGGGGGCAATGAGCAGTTCTTC.

V usage is TRBV25-1 and J usage is TRBJ2-5; a possible D gene is TRBD2 (5 bases). CDR3 length equals 11 residues. The V gene lost 7 bases and the J gene lost 4 bases, with 7 bases spanning the gap. CDR1 and CDR2 (germline): MGHDK, SYGVNS. CDR3 sequence: CASIGGETQYF. The CDR3 nucleotides are TGTGCCAGCATAGGAGGAGAGACCCAGTACTTC.